These 21 T cell receptor beta chains were all obtained from the same sample, sequenced in a study of T cell clones after liver transplantation. Clones were read by immunoSEQ multiplex PCR, and TCRdb kept only the in-frame ones, dropping some. The sample lists roughly 100,000 clones; approximately 79% were seen once. This specimen was CD4+ T cells from blood, taken around 49 months after liver transplant. The receptors here all came from a human patient who received a liver transplant. Some T cells may be graft donor cells.

The chain couples TRBV7-2 to TRBJ1-2; D perhaps matches TRBD1 (5 bases). Trimming took off 3 bases at V and 5 bases at J, with 22 bases between the two ends. The CDR3 loop spans 17 amino acids. The V gene's germline CDR1 is SGHTA and CDR2 FQGNSA. CDR3 DNA: TGTGCCAGCAGCTTCTCTGCCCACCGAGGGGTGCAGTATGGCTACACCTTC. Translation: CASSFSAHRGVQYGYTF.

The V and J genes are TRBV9 and TRBJ1-3, with D maybe TRBD1 (5 bases). This CDR3 comprises 18 residues. Trimming shortened V by 4 bases and J by 0 bases, and 20 bases separated the two germline ends. Germline V gene lookup returns CDR1 SGDLS and CDR2 YYNGEE. The CDR3 region is CASSPRQSGSLSGNTIYF. CDR3 coding DNA: TGTGCCAGCAGCCCTCGACAGAGTGGATCCCTCTCTGGAAACACCATATATTTT.

This chain uses TRBV18 with TRBJ2-7; tentatively, D is TRBD1 or TRBD2 (5 bases each). V was shortened by 3 bases and J by 6 bases, with 9 bases between the two germline ends. The CDR3 runs to 12 residues. CDR1 KGHSH and CDR2 LQKENI come from the germline V gene. CDR3 sequence reads: CASSPREREQYF. CDR3 in DNA: TGTGCCAGCTCACCCAGGGAGCGCGAGCAGTACTTC.

This clone appeared once. The chain uses TRBV14 and TRBJ1-5; perhaps TRBD1 as D (5 bases). The CDR3 has 15 residues. In germline, CDR1 is SGHDN, CDR2 FVKESK. V was shortened by 2 bases and J by 3 bases, with 11 bases between the two germline ends. The CDR3 is CASSQSGSPNQPQHF. The CDR3 DNA is TGTGCCAGCAGCCAATCAGGGTCCCCCAATCAGCCCCAGCATTTT.

The rearrangement links TRBV27 to TRBJ2-2; TRBD1 is a possible D gene (5 bases). The CDR3 sequence is 15 residues long. Germline V lookup: CDR1 MNHEY, CDR2 SMNVEV (reference sequence). V dropped 4 bases and J dropped 0 bases, with 9 bases sitting between them. CDR3 nucleotides: TGTGCCAGCAGTTGGGGCACCGCGAACACCGGGGAGCTGTTTTTT. Its translation: CASSWGTANTGELFF.

The chain joins TRBV6-1 to TRBJ1-1; perhaps TRBD1 as D (6 bases). This CDR3 comprises 13 residues. Looked up from germline, CDR1 is MNHNS and CDR2 is SASEGT. Deletions cut 5 bases from V and 6 bases from J, with 13 bases between. The CDR3 loop reads CASSTIQGPEAFF. CDR3 DNA: TGTGCCAGCAGTACTATACAGGGACCTGAAGCTTTCTTT.

This chain uses TRBV7-6 with TRBJ2-1; no clear D. Per the germline V gene, CDR1 is SGHVS and CDR2 is FNYEAQ. V lost 0 bases and J 0 bases, leaving 6 bases between the germline ends. CDR3 length: 15 amino acids. CDR3 region: CASSLAKNSYNEQFF. The CDR3 DNA reads as TGTGCCAGCAGCTTAGCGAAGAACTCCTACAATGAGCAGTTCTTC.

The genes are TRBV10-2 and TRBJ2-1, with 10 bases matching TRBD2. The CDR3 has 16 amino acids. Per the germline V gene, CDR1 is WSHSY and CDR2 is SAAADI. Losses at the gene ends were 8 bases for V and 4 bases for J; bases not matched to a gene: 11. CDR3 sequence (DNA): TGCGCCAGCGGAGGGGAAGGACTAGCGGTTTACAATGAGCAGTTCTTC. This sequence encodes CASGGEGLAVYNEQFF.

This clone was observed once. This chain links TRBV6-1 with TRBJ2-7; D is unclear. Germline CDR1 and CDR2: MNHNS and SASEGT. V lost 7 bases and J 1 base, leaving 11 bases between the germline ends. The CDR3 contains 13 residues. CDR3 bases: TGTGCCAGCATGGCCGGATATTCCTACGAGCAGTACTTC. It encodes CASMAGYSYEQYF.

The chain couples TRBV29-1 to TRBJ1-2; 10 bases map to TRBD1. The CDR3 has 15 residues. The junction had 9 bases not matched to a gene; V was cut back by 8 bases and J by 0 bases. The germline gives CDR1 SQVTM, CDR2 ANQGSEA. The CDR3 DNA reads as TGCAGCTGCCGGGACAGGGGCATACCTAACTATGGCTACACCTTC. Encoded protein: CSCRDRGIPNYGYTF.

The chain joins TRBV5-6 to TRBJ1-2; D might be TRBD1 (6 bases). CDR3 length: 13 residues. The germline V and J ends were trimmed by 6 bases and 4 bases, with 13 bases remaining between them. Per the germline V gene, CDR1 is SGHDT and CDR2 is YYEEEE. Here the CDR3 reads CASIQDSGYGYTF. CDR3 nucleotide sequence: TGTGCCAGCATACAGGACAGCGGCTATGGCTACACCTTC.

The J gene is TRBJ2-2, the V gene TRBV7-3, with 9 nucleotides matching TRBD2. This CDR3 has 15 residues. Germline V gene data show CDR1 as SGHTA and CDR2 as FQGTGA. Unmatched junction bases numbered 2, after V lost 2 bases and J lost 4 bases. The CDR3, as DNA: TGTGCCAGCAGCTTACCTAGCGGGGTCACCGGGGAGCTGTTTTTT. This sequence encodes CASSLPSGVTGELFF.

The rearrangement links TRBV2 to TRBJ1-5; 7 bases align to TRBD1. Germline CDR1 reads SNHLY; CDR2 reads FYNNEI. CDR3 length: 15 residues. Germline trimming cut 6 bases from V and 4 bases from J; bases unmatched to any gene: 9. The CDR3 here is CASSIQGSANQPQHF. Written as DNA, the CDR3 is TGTGCCAGCAGCATACAGGGGTCTGCGAATCAGCCCCAGCATTTT.

This rearrangement joins TRBV7-2 to TRBJ1-3; tentative D call: TRBD1 (5 bases). This CDR3 contains 13 residues. Germline CDR1 is SGHTA and CDR2 is FQGNSA. The germline V and J ends were trimmed by 4 bases and 9 bases, with 13 bases remaining between them. The CDR3 region is CASSSPWGSTIYF. The CDR3 nucleotides are TGTGCCAGCAGCTCCCCCTGGGGCAGCACCATATATTTT.

The chain combines TRBV12-5 with TRBJ2-7; 11 bases are a match to TRBD1. The CDR3 contains 14 residues. Looked up from germline, CDR1 is LGHNT and CDR2 is FRNRAP. Trimming at V came to 5 bases and at J to 5 bases, leaving 5 bases not matched to a gene. The CDR3 bases are TGTGCTAGTGGTATCCGGACAGGGGGCGACGAGCAGTACTTC. Its translation is CASGIRTGGDEQYF. Drawing the rest from reference TRBV12-5 and TRBJ2-7, the complete variable domain is DARVTQTPRHKVTEMGQEVTMRCQPILGHNTVFWYRQTMMQGLELLAYFRNRAPLDDSGMPKDRFSAEMPDATLATLKIQPSEPRDSAVYFCASGIRTGGDEQYFGPGTRLTVT.

This chain joins TRBV11-3 and TRBJ2-2; D unresolved. Germline CDR1 reads SGHNT; CDR2 reads YENEEA. Trimming stripped 4 bases from V and 2 bases from J, with 14 bases between. This CDR3 contains 16 residues. CDR3 bases: TGTGCCAGCAGCTCGATATCGACACAAAACACCGGGGAGCTGTTTTTT. Translation gives CASSSISTQNTGELFF.

The V and J genes are TRBV18 and TRBJ2-7; D gene unclear. The V end was cut by 3 bases, the J end by 5 bases, with 17 bases between. CDR1 is KGHSH and CDR2 is LQKENI in the germline V gene. The CDR3 length is 15 residues. DNA of the CDR3: TGTGCCAGCTCACCTACCATCTTGTCCGGAAACGAGCAGTACTTC. It is translated as CASSPTILSGNEQYF.

This clone has only one observation. The chain is built from TRBV19 and TRBJ1-1; D is unresolved. This CDR3 contains 13 residues. V was pared by 1 base and J by 3 bases, with 6 bases between. Per the germline V gene, CDR1 is LNHDA and CDR2 is SQIVND (reference sequence). The CDR3 loop is CASSIGVDTEAFF. In DNA form, the CDR3 reads TGTGCCAGTAGTATAGGGGTAGACACTGAAGCTTTCTTT.

V and J are TRBV4-2 and TRBJ1-1; D unresolved. Germline V CDR1 and CDR2: LGHNA, YNFKEQ. There are 13 residues in the CDR3. V was trimmed by 5 bases and J by 10 bases, leaving 17 bases between them. The CDR3 loop reads CASSLGQRMVAFF. The CDR3 DNA sequence: TGTGCCAGCAGCTTGGGCCAGAGAATGGTAGCTTTCTTT.

V usage is TRBV6-6 and J usage is TRBJ2-3; 9 bases map to TRBD2. With V trimmed by 4 bases and J by 2 bases, 7 bases remained unmatched. Germline values: CDR1 MNHNY, CDR2 SVGAGI (reference sequence). The CDR3 length is 16 residues. In nucleotides, the CDR3 is TGTGCCAGCAGTTTACTAGCGGGCCTACACACAGATACGCAGTATTTT. Protein product: CASSLLAGLHTDTQYF.

The V and J genes are TRBV5-4 and TRBJ1-4; D call uncertain. Deletions cut 9 bases from V and 5 bases from J, with 14 bases between. Germline-derived CDR1 and CDR2 are SGHNT and YYREEE (reference sequence). The CDR3 is made up of 13 amino acids. CDR3 DNA: TGTGCCATTGGGCGGGAGGTAAATGAAAAACTGTTTTTT. Translated: CAIGREVNEKLFF.